This T cell receptor beta chain was documented in a study of memory CD8 T cells in hepatitis C reinfection. Time point of the sample: pre-reinfection, 55 to 20 weeks before reinfection detection. TCR sequencing was done directly ex vivo on sorted cells, without expansion in vitro. At all three reinfection time points, viable CD3+ CD8+ CD45RO- cells from two donors served as controls. Produced via immunoSEQ multiplex PCR; TCRdb's table is partial and in-frame only. The sample yields under 60,000 clones, 89% seen once. Germline CDR1 reads SGHDN; CDR2 reads FVKESK. The CDR3 length is 19 residues. V trimming: 3 bases; J trimming: 1 base; junction bases outside the gene matches: 12.

The TCR was taken from a man in his late teens or twenties with hepatitis C virus infection. The genes are TRBV14 and TRBJ2-1; 10 bases are a match to TRBD1. The sequencing input was naive CD8+ T cells sorted from blood. The CDR3 protein is CASSHDREGQGRSYNEQFF. In nucleotides, the CDR3 is TGTGCCAGCAGCCACGACCGAGAGGGACAGGGGAGATCCTACAATGAGCAGTTCTTC.